The 14 T cell receptor beta chains below all came from one sample that was sequenced in a study of identical twins. TCRdb passed the 5' RACE reads through MiXCR, listing each CDR3 protein once. The table lists around 490,000 distinct CDR3 sequences, 13% to 15% of them singletons. These same data were also listed under a study on yellow fever vaccine responses in identical twins.

Sequenced input: CD4+ T cells sorted from blood. These TCRs come from a woman aged 18-29 years in good health.

There are a few counts of this clonotype. This chain joins TRBV28 and TRBJ2-1; 10 nucleotides match TRBD2. Germline loops: CDR1 MDHEN, CDR2 SYDVKM. This CDR3 region has 14 residues. The V segment lost 5 bases and the J segment 9 bases; nucleotides outside the gene matches: 7. The CDR3 loop reads CASSRLAGVSEQFF. CDR3 coding DNA: TGTGCCAGCAGTCGCCTAGCGGGAGTTAGTGAGCAGTTCTTC. Full variable domain (missing parts from reference TRBV28 and TRBJ2-1): DVKVTQSSRYLVKRTGEKVFLECVQDMDHENMFWYRQDPGLGLRLIYFSYDVKMKEKGDIPEGYSVSREKKERFSLILESASTNQTSMYLCASSRLAGVSEQFFGPGTRLTVL.

The chain combines TRBV28 with TRBJ2-7; D remains ambiguous. V lost 3 bases to trimming and J lost 2 bases, with 14 bases between them. The CDR3 has 15 residues. The germline gives CDR1 MDHEN, CDR2 SYDVKM. This chain's CDR3 is CASSFLVDKTYEQYF. As DNA, the CDR3 is TGTGCCAGCAGTTTTCTTGTAGACAAGACCTACGAGCAGTACTTC.

This clonotype has a count of ten or more. The genes are TRBV18 and TRBJ2-3; D remains unclear. The CDR3 extends over 14 amino acids. The V and J ends lost 3 bases and 4 bases respectively, with 11 bases between them. Germline V gives CDR1 KGHSH, CDR2 LQKENI. In nucleotides, the CDR3 is TGTGCCAGCTCACCGGACGGCCCCCCAGATACGCAGTATTTT. Encoded protein: CASSPDGPPDTQYF.

The rearrangement uses TRBV7-6 and TRBJ2-5, with TRBD2 identical over 8 bases. CDR1 and CDR2 from the germline V gene are SGHVS and FNYEAQ. This CDR3 region has 16 residues. J lost 5 bases, V lost 5 bases, and 13 bases had no gene match. This CDR3 is CASSMGGGGRSETQYF. CDR3 bases: TGTGCCAGCAGCATGGGAGGAGGCGGGAGGTCGGAGACCCAGTACTTC.

The chain carries TRBV2 and TRBJ2-1, with D possibly being TRBD2 (6 bases). Trimming cost V 8 bases and J 4 bases, with 15 bases left between them. The CDR3 covers 14 residues. Germline V gives CDR1 SNHLY, CDR2 FYNNEI. The DNA of the CDR3 is TGTGCCAGCCGGGGTGGGGGGAAGTACAATGAGCAGTTCTTC. Its protein product is CASRGGGKYNEQFF.

The chain is built from TRBV5-1 and TRBJ2-2, with TRBD2 identical over 16 bases. CDR3 length: 20 amino acids. The junction had 8 bases not matched to a gene; V was cut back by 3 bases and J by 0 bases. Germline V CDR1 and CDR2: SGHRS, YFSETQ. The CDR3 DNA follows: TGCGCCAGCAGCTCTCTGCCGGGACTAGCGGGAGGGACGAACACCGGGGAGCTGTTTTTT. Amino acids: CASSSLPGLAGGTNTGELFF.

The V gene is TRBV5-6, the J gene TRBJ2-3; D perhaps matches TRBD2 (5 bases). Trimming took off 5 bases at V and 6 bases at J, with 13 bases between the two ends. Per the germline V gene, CDR1 is SGHDT and CDR2 is YYEEEE. This CDR3 is 13 amino acids long. The CDR3, as DNA: TGTGCCAGCAGACACCTCACTAGGGATACGCAGTATTTT. This sequence encodes CASRHLTRDTQYF.

A few counts support this clonotype. The chain joins TRBV6-2 or TRBV6-3 to TRBJ1-1, with D unresolved. The CDR3 consists of 15 residues. The germline gives CDR1 MNHEY, CDR2 SVGEGT. V was pared by 7 bases and J by 0 bases, with 15 bases between. Here the CDR3 reads CASNSRTGMNTEAFF. The CDR3 nucleotides read TGTGCCAGCAACTCAAGGACGGGTATGAACACTGAAGCTTTCTTT.

With respect to this clonotype: A much larger clone sits a single nucleotide away, making a read error possible. The rearrangement joins TRBV29-1 to TRBJ1-5; tentative D call: TRBD1 (5 bases). Germline V CDR1 and CDR2: SQVTM, ANQGSEA. V was cut by 4 bases and J by 4 bases, with 8 bases left in between. The CDR3 has 12 residues. The CDR3 spells CSVGGVNQPQHF. DNA of the CDR3: TGCAGCGTTGGGGGGGTAAATCAGCCCCAGCATTTT.

This clonotype was seen a few times. The rearrangement joins TRBV27 to TRBJ2-7; TRBD2 matches 8 bases. Germline-derived CDR1 and CDR2 are MNHEY and SMNVEV (reference sequence). This CDR3 is built from 15 residues. Losses at the gene ends were 10 bases for V and 0 bases for J; bases not matched to a gene: 11. CDR3 nucleotide sequence: TGTGCCACCCGTCCGGGGACTAGTGGCTCCTACGAGCAGTACTTC. The encoded protein is CATRPGTSGSYEQYF.

Ten or more counts support this clonotype. The chain recombines TRBV11-2 with TRBJ2-3, with D perhaps TRBD1 (6 bases). The V gene lost 1 base and the J gene lost 2 bases, with 10 bases spanning the gap. The V gene's germline CDR1 is SGHAT and CDR2 FQNNGV. CDR3 size: 15 residues. This chain's CDR3 is CASSLVPGATDTQYF. CDR3 DNA sequence: TGTGCCAGCAGCTTAGTCCCAGGGGCCACAGATACGCAGTATTTT.

V is TRBV7-2 and J is TRBJ2-1; 8 bases line up with TRBD2. V gave up 2 bases and J gave up 4 bases; unmatched junction bases: 7. Germline loops: CDR1 SGHTA, CDR2 FQGNSA. The CDR3 runs to 16 residues. Written as DNA, the CDR3 is TGTGCCAGCAGCTTATCTACGGGAGGGTTATACAATGAGCAGTTCTTC. It codes for CASSLSTGGLYNEQFF. Looking up the rest from reference TRBV7-2 and TRBJ2-1 gives the full variable domain: GAGVSQSPSNKVTEKGKDVELRCDPISGHTALYWYRQSLGQGLEFLIYFQGNSAPDKSGLPSDRFSAERTGGSVSTLTIQRTQQEDSAVYLCASSLSTGGLYNEQFFGPGTRLTVL.

The chain is built from TRBV12-3 or TRBV12-4 and TRBJ2-1; 9 bases are a match to TRBD1. The V gene end was trimmed by 7 bases and the J gene end by 3 bases; junction bases not matched to a gene: 7. The CDR3 spans 15 residues. CDR3 region: CASTLQGAFYNEQFF. CDR3 DNA: TGTGCCAGCACCTTACAGGGGGCCTTCTACAATGAGCAGTTCTTC.

In this sample, this clonotype turned up many times. The V gene is TRBV7-2, the J gene TRBJ1-6; D is uncertain. The germline V gene encodes CDR1 SGHTA and CDR2 FQGNSA. Between the trimmed V and J ends, which lost 1 base and 7 bases, there was a span of 8 bases. CDR3 length equals 14 residues. CDR3 residues: CASSLGQLNSPLHF. CDR3 DNA: TGTGCCAGCAGCTTAGGTCAGCTAAATTCACCCCTCCACTTT.